One TCR beta chain is described in this entry. The sample is drawn from a study of control samples from healthy donors and cancer patients. TCRdb's copy holds only in-frame clones and misses some; the assay was immunoSEQ multiplex PCR. Of over 200,000 clones listed, approximately 80% are singletons. Trimming pared 6 bases from V and 2 bases from J, leaving 11 bases between. The CDR3 runs to 14 residues. The germline CDR1 and CDR2 sequences are MNHEY and SMNVEV (reference sequence). Source material: PBMCs. The clonotype originates from a woman aged 55-75 years with lung cancer. The chain joins TRBV27 to TRBJ2-1, with D tentatively TRBD1 (5 bases). The CDR3: CASRRAGTYNEQFF. The DNA for the CDR3 is TGTGCCAGCAGAAGAGCAGGGACCTACAATGAGCAGTTCTTC.